The sequence of this TCR beta chain was determined in a study of control samples from healthy donors and cancer patients. V gave up 0 bases and J gave up 7 bases; unmatched junction bases: 14. The CDR3 has 17 residues. Germline CDR1 is SGDLS and CDR2 is YYNGEE. The repertoire was sequenced with immunoSEQ multiplex PCR; TCRdb's copy has only in-frame clones and lacks some. Found here are around 140,000 clones, 80% to 95% of them singletons; the top ten hold 2% to 3%. The receptor comes from a man aged 40-55 years in good health. The source material was blood. This sequence joins TRBV9 and TRBJ1-2; 8 nucleotides line up with TRBD1. The CDR3 region has the DNA TGTGCCAGCAGCGTAGACGCAGGGGGCACCCACTCTGGTGGCTACACCTTC. It encodes CASSVDAGGTHSGGYTF.